This T cell receptor beta chain appears in the sequencing data of a study of glioma-infiltrating T cells after dendritic cell vaccination. Points from the study as a whole: Longer survival after dendritic cell vaccination followed higher pretreatment TIL content.

The CDR3 is 13 amino acids. Trimming took 8 bases from V and 9 from J, leaving 14 bases between them. The germline V gene has CDR1 LNHDA and CDR2 SQIVND (reference sequence). A note on this clone: The antigen remains unidentified.

Selection required adequate fresh-frozen tumor tissue plus more than two years' survival data. The protocol was immunoSEQ multiplex PCR, while the TCRdb copy is restricted to in-frame clones and leaves out a portion. The table records approximately 82,000 clones, about 87% of them present only once. Source: blood, taken before dendritic cell vaccination. This TCR was recovered from a human donor with glioblastoma. The rearrangement joins TRBV19 to TRBJ1-6; no definite D call. CDR3 protein: CASQAEGGSPLHF. The DNA for the CDR3 is TGTGCCAGTCAGGCGGAGGGCGGTTCACCCCTCCACTTT. Filled out from reference TRBV19 and TRBJ1-6, the complete variable domain reads DGGITQSPKYLFRKEGQNVTLSCEQNLNHDAMYWYRQDPGQGLRLIYYSQIVNDFQKGDIAEGYSVSREKKESFPLTVTSAQKNPTAFYLCASQAEGGSPLHFGNGTRLTVT.